This T cell receptor (beta chain) was sequenced for a study of CD8+CD57+ T cells in acquired aplastic anemia. Study background: DNA recovered from sorted CD4+ and CD8+ cells had a mean of 3.2 ug. Study conclusions and caveats: Significant differences in CD8+ Simpson's diversity were not observed between patients and controls. Fewer than 30 CD8+ CDR3 sequences were shared between patients and controls.

A remark on this clonotype: What it binds is unknown.

Genomic DNA was employed as the template in profiling TCR beta VDJ and CDR3. MiXCR, applied by TCRdb to the reads, yields one record per CDR3 protein. The sample carries some 180,000 distinct CDR3 sequences, 55% to 65% recorded once. Sequencing involved patients with CD8+CD57+ cell expansion previously shown by flow cytometry. Every one of the patients had aplastic anemia (severe, acquired). This clonotype was sampled from a human donor with aplastic anemia. Sequences were obtained from sorted CD4+, CD8+, or CD8+CD57+ T cells (not recorded which) from PBMCs.

The DNA for the CDR3 is TGCAGTGGCCCACTGGGGGACATCACTGAAGCTTTCTTT. Protein: CSGPLGDITEAFF. V and J are TRBV20-1 and TRBJ1-1; TRBD1 is a possible D gene (6 bases). The CDR3 is made up of 13 amino acids. V lost 7 bases and J 4 bases, leaving 16 bases between the germline ends. The germline V gene has CDR1 DFQATT and CDR2 SNEGSKA (reference sequence).